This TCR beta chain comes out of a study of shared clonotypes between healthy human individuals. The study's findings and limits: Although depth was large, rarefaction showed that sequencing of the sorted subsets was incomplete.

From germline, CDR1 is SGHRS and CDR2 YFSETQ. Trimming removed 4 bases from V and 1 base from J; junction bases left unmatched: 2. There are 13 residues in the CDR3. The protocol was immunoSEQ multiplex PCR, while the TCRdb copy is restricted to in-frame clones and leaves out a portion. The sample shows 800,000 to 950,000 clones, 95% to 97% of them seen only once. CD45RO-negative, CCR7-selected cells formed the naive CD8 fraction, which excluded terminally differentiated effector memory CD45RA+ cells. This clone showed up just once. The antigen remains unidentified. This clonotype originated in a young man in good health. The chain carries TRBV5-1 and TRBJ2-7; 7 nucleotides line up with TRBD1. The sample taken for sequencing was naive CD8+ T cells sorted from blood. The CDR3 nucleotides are TGCGCCAGCAGCCCGGACAGGTCCTACGAGCAGTACTTC. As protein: CASSPDRSYEQYF.